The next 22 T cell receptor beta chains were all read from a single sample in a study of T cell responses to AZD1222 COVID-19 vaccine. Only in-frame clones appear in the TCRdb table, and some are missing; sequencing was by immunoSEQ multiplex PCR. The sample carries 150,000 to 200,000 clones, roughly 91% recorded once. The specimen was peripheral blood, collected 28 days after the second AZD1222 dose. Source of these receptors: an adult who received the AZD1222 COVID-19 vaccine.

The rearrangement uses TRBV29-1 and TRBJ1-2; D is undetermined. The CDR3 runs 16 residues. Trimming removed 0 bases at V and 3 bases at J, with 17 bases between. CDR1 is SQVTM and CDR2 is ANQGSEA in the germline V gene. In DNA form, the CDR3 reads TGCAGCGTTGAAGATTATTTCGGCAGAACTCACTATGGCTACACCTTC. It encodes CSVEDYFGRTHYGYTF.

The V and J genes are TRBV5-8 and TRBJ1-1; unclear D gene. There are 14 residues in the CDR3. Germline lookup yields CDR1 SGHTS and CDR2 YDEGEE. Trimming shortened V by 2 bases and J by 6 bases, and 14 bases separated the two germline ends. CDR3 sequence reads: CASSFVGDTSEAFF. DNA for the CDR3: TGTGCCAGCAGCTTCGTCGGGGATACTTCTGAAGCTTTCTTT.

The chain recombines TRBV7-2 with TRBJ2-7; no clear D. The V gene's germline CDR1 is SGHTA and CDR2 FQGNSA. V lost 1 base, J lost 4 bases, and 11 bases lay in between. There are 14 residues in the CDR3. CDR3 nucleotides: TGTGCCAGCAGCTTAGGGTACTATCAGTACGAGCAGTACTTC. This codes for CASSLGYYQYEQYF.

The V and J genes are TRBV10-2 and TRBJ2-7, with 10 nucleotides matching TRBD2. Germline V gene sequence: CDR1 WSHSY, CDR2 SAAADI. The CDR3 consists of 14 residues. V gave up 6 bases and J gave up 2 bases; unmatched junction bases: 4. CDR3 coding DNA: TGCGCCAGCAGCTTAGCGGGGGGAACCTACGAGCAGTACTTC. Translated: CASSLAGGTYEQYF.

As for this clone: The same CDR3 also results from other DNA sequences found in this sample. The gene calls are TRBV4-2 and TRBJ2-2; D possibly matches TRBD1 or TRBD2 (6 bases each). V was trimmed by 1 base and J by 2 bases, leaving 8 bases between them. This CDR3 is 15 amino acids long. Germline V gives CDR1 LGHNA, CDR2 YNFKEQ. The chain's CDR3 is CASSQAGANTGELFF. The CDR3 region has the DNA TGTGCCAGCAGCCAAGCGGGGGCAAACACCGGGGAGCTGTTTTTT.

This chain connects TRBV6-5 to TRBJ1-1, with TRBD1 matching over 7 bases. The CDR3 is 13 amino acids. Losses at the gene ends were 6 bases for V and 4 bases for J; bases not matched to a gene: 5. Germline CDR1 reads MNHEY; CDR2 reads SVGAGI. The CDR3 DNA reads TGTGCCAGCAGACAGGGGTTGGGCACTGAAGCTTTCTTT. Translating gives CASRQGLGTEAFF.

CDR3 nucleotide sequence: TGCGCCAGCAGCTTGTTTTCGGACAGTTATGGTTCACCCCTCCACTTT. Its translation is CASSLFSDSYGSPLHF. The chain recombines TRBV5-1 with TRBJ1-6; D is perhaps TRBD1 (6 bases). Germline assignment: CDR1 SGHRS and CDR2 YFSETQ. This CDR3 contains 16 residues. The germline V and J ends were trimmed by 1 base and 9 bases, with 17 bases remaining between them.

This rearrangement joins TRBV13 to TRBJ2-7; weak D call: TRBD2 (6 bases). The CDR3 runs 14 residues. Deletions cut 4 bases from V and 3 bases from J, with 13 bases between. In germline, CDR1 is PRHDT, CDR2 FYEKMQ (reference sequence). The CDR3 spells CASSSGGVLYEQYF. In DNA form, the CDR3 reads TGTGCCAGCAGCTCCGGCGGGGTCCTCTACGAGCAGTACTTC.

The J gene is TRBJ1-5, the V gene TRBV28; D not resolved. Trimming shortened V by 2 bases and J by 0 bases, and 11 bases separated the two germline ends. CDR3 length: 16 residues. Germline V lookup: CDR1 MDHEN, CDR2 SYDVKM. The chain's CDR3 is CASSLEAGSSNQPQHF. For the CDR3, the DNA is TGTGCCAGCAGTTTAGAGGCGGGATCTAGCAATCAGCCCCAGCATTTT.

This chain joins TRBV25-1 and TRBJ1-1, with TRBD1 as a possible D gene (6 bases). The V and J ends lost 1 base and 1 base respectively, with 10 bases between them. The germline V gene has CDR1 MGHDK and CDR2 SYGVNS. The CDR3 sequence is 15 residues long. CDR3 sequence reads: CASSEWTEGNTEAFF. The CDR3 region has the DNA TGTGCCAGCAGTGAATGGACAGAAGGGAACACTGAAGCTTTCTTT.

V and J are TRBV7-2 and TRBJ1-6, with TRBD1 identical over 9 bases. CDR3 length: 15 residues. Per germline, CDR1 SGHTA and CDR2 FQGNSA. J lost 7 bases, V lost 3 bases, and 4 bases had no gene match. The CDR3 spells CASSFTGTGNSPLHF. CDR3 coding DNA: TGTGCCAGCAGCTTCACCGGGACAGGGAATTCACCCCTCCACTTT.

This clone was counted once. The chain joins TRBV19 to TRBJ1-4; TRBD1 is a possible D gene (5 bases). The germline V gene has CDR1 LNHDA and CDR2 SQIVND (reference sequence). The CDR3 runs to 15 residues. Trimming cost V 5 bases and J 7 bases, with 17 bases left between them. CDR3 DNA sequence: TGTGCCAGTAGTTCCCTGACAGCGCTCGGTGAAAAACTGTTTTTT. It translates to CASSSLTALGEKLFF. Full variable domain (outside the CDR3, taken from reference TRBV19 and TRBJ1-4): DGGITQSPKYLFRKEGQNVTLSCEQNLNHDAMYWYRQDPGQGLRLIYYSQIVNDFQKGDIAEGYSVSREKKESFPLTVTSAQKNPTAFYLCASSSLTALGEKLFFGSGTQLSVL.

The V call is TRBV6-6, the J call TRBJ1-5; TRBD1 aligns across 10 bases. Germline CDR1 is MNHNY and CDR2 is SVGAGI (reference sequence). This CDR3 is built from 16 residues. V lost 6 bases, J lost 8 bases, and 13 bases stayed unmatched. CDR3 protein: CASSLGTGAPGEPQHF. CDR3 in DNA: TGTGCCAGCAGCCTCGGGACAGGGGCCCCAGGGGAGCCCCAGCATTTT.

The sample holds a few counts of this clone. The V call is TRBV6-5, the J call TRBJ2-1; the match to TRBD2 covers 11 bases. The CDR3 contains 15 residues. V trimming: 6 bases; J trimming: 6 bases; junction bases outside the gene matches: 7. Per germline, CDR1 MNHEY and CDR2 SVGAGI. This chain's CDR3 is CASRKLAGGPNEQFF. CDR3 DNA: TGTGCCAGCAGAAAATTAGCGGGGGGGCCCAATGAGCAGTTCTTC.

This CDR3 is CASTQENEQFF. The CDR3 coding sequence is TGTGCCAGCACCCAAGAAAATGAGCAGTTCTTC. The rearrangement joins TRBV6-5 to TRBJ2-1; D unclear. V dropped 7 bases and J dropped 7 bases, with 8 bases sitting between them. The CDR3 contains 11 residues. Germline V CDR1 and CDR2: MNHEY, SVGAGI.

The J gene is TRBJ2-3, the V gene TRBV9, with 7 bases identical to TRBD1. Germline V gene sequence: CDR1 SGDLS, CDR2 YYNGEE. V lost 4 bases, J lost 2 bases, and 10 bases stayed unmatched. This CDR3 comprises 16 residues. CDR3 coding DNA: TGTGCCAGCAGCTCCCGACAGGGACGAGACACAGATACGCAGTATTTT. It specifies CASSSRQGRDTDTQYF.

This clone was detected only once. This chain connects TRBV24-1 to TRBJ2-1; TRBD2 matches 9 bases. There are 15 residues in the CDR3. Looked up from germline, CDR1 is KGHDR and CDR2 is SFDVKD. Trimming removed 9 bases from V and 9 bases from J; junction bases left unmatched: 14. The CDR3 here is CATENSGRSFGEQFF. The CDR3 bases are TGTGCCACCGAAAATAGCGGGAGATCTTTCGGTGAGCAGTTCTTC.

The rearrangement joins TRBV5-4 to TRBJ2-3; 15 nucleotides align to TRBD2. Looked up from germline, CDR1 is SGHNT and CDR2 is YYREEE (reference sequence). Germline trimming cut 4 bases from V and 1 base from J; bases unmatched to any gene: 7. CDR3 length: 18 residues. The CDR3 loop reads CASSLRGLAGGGTDTQYF. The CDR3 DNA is TGTGCCAGCAGCCTAAGGGGACTAGCGGGGGGAGGCACAGATACGCAGTATTTT.

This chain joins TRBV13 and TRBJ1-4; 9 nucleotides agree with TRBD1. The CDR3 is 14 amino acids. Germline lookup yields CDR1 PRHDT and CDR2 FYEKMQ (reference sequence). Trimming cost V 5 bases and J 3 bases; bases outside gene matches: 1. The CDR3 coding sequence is TGTGCCAGCAGCCGACAGGGGGCTAATGAAAAACTGTTTTTT. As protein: CASSRQGANEKLFF.

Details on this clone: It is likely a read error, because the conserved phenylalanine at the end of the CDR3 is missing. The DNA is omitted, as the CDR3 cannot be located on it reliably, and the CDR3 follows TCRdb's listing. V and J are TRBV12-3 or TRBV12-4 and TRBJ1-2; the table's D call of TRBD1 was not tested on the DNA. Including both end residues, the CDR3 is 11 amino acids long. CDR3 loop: CASSSRQALHA.

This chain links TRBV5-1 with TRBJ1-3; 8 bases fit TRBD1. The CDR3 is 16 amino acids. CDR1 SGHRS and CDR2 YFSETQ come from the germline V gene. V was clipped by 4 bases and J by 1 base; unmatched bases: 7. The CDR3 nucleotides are TGCGCCAGCAGCCCGAAAGACAGGGGTTCTGGAAACACCATATATTTT. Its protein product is CASSPKDRGSGNTIYF.

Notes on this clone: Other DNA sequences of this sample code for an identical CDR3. The CDR3 loop is CASSPDRGYGYTF. In nucleotides, the CDR3 is TGTGCCAGCTCACCAGACAGGGGTTATGGCTACACCTTC. The chain links TRBV18 to TRBJ1-2, with 8 positions matching TRBD1. Germline V gene lookup returns CDR1 KGHSH and CDR2 LQKENI. With V trimmed by 2 bases and J by 5 bases, 1 base remained unmatched. This CDR3 has 13 residues.